This section outlines one TCR beta chain sequence together with its context. Its cognate antigen is unknown. CDR1 is MNHEY and CDR2 is SVGAGI in the germline V gene. The CDR3 spans 16 residues. This sample is drawn from a study of monozygotic twins with inflammatory bowel disease. General study findings and limits: People with IBD had fewer clonotypes in common with others than healthy twins did, especially with disease activity.

The template-switching step introduced UMIs that carried a 6-nucleotide sample barcode. TCRdb reprocessed the 5' RACE reads, with one entry per CDR3 protein and no DNA. The sample totals about 210,000 distinct CDR3 sequences. Collection yielded approximately 2.3 ml of blood per donor. The clonotype originates from a human donor with ulcerative colitis or Crohn's disease, or a healthy co-twin of an affected twin (not recorded which). The sample comprised blood. The gene calls are TRBV6-5 and TRBJ2-1; TCRdb calls TRBD1, which cannot be checked without DNA. The CDR3 spells CASSFYRDFISNEQFF.